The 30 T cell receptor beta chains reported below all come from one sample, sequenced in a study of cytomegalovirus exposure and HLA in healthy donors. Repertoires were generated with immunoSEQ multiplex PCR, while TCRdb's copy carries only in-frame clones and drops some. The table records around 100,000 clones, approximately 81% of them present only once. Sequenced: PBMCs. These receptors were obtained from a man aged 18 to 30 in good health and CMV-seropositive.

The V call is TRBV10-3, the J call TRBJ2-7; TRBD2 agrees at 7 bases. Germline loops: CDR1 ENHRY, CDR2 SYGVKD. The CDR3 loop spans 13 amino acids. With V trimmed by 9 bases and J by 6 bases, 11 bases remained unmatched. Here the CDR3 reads CAIGAGREGEQYV. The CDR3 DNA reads TGTGCCATTGGGGCAGGGAGGGAAGGCGAGCAGTACGTC.

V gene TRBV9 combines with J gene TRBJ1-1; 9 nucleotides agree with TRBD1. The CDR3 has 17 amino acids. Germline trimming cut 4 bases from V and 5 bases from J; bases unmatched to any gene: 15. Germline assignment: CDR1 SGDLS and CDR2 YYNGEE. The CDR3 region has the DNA TGTGCCAGCAGCTTAAGTAGGGACAGGGAACGAGAAACTGAAGCTTTCTTT. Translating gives CASSLSRDRERETEAFF.

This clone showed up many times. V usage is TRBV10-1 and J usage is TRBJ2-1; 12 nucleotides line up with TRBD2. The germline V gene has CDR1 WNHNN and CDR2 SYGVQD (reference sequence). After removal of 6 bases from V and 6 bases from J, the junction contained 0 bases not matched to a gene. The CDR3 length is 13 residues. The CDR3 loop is CASRLAGGNEQFF. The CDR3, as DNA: TGCGCCAGCAGACTAGCGGGAGGCAATGAGCAGTTCTTC.

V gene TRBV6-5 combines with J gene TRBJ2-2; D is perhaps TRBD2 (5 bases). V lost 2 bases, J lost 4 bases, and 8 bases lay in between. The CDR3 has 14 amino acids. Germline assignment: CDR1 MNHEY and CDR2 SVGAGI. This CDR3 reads CASSYSEGTGELFF. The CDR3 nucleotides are TGTGCCAGCAGTTACAGCGAGGGCACCGGGGAGCTGTTTTTT.

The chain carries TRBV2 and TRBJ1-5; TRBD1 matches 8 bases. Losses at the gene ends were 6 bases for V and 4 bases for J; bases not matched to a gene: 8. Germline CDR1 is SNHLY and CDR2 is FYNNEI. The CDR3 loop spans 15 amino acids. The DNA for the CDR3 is TGTGCCAGCAGGAAGGGACAGGTCGGAAATCAGCCCCAGCATTTT. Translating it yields CASRKGQVGNQPQHF.

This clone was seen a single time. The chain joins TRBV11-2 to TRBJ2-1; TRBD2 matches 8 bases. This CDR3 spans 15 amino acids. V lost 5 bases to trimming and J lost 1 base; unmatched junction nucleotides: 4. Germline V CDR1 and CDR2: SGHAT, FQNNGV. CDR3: CASSTLAGSYNEQFF. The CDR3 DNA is TGTGCCAGCAGCACCTTAGCGGGGTCCTACAATGAGCAGTTCTTC. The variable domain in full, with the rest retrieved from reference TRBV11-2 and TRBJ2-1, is EAGVAQSPRYKIIEKRQSVAFWCNPISGHATLYWYQQILGQGPKLLIQFQNNGVVDDSQLPKDRFSAERLKGVDSTLKIQPAKLEDSAVYLCASSTLAGSYNEQFFGPGTRLTVL.

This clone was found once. CDR3 sequence: CASSYSIVAGNQPQHF. The CDR3 DNA is TGTGCCAGCAGTTACTCGATCGTGGCTGGCAATCAGCCCCAGCATTTT. The chain links TRBV6-6 to TRBJ1-5, with D hard to call. V was shortened by 0 bases and J by 2 bases, with 11 bases between the two germline ends. The CDR3 contains 16 residues. The germline gives CDR1 MNHNY, CDR2 SVGAGI (reference sequence).

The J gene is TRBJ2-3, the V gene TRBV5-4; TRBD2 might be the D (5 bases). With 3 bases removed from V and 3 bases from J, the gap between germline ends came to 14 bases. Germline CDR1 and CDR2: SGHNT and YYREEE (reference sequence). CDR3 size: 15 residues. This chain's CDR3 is CASSWPSAGTDTQYF. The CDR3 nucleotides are TGTGCCAGCAGCTGGCCATCCGCGGGTACAGATACGCAGTATTTT.

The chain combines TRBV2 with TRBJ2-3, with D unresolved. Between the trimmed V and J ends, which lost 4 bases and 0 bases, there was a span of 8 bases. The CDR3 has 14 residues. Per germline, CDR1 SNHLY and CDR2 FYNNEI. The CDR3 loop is CASSVNWSTDTQYF. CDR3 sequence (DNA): TGTGCCAGCAGTGTGAACTGGAGCACAGATACGCAGTATTTT.

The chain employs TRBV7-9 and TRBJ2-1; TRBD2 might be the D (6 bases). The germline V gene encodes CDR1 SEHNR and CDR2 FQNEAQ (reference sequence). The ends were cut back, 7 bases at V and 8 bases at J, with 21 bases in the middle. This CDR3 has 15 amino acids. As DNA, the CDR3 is TGTGCCAGCACCCCCCTCGGCCAGGGAGGTTATGAGCAGTTCTTC. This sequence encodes CASTPLGQGGYEQFF. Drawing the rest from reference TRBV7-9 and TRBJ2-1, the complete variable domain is DTGVSQNPRHKITKRGQNVTFRCDPISEHNRLYWYRQTLGQGPEFLTYFQNEAQLEKSRLLSDRFSAERPKGSFSTLEIQRTEQGDSAMYLCASTPLGQGGYEQFFGPGTRLTVL.

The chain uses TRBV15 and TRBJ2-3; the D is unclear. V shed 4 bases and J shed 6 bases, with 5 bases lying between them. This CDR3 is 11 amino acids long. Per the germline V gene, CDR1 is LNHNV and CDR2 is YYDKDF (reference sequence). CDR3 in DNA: TGTGCCACCAGCATAGCCGATACGCAGTATTTT. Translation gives CATSIADTQYF.

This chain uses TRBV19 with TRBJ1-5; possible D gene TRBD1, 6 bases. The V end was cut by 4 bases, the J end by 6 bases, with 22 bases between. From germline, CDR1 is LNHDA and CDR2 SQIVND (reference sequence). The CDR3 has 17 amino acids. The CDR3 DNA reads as TGTGCCAGTAGTAGTCGGGACACCATCCTTTTGTGTCAGCCCCAGCATTTT. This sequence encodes CASSSRDTILLCQPQHF.

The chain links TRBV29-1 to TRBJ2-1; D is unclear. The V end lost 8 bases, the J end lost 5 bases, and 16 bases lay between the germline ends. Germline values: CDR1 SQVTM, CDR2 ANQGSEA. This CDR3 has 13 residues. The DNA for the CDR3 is TGCAGCTACCCTCGGTTCCGGGACAATGAGCAGTTCTTC. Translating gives CSYPRFRDNEQFF.

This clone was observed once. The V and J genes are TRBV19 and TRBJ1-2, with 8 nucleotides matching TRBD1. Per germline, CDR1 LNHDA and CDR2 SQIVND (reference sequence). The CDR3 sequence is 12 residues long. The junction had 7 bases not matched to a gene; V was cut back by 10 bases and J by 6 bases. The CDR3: CATSGGLNGYTF. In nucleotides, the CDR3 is TGTGCCACCTCAGGGGGCCTGAATGGCTACACCTTC.

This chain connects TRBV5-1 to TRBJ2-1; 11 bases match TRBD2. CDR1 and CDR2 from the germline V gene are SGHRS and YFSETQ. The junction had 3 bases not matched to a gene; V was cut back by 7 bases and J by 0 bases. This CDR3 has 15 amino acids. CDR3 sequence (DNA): TGCGCCAGCGGCACTAGCGGGAGCTCCTACAATGAGCAGTTCTTC. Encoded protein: CASGTSGSSYNEQFF.

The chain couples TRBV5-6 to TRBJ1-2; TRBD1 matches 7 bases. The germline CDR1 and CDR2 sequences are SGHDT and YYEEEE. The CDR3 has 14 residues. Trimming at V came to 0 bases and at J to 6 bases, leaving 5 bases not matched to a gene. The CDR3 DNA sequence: TGTGCCAGCAGCTTGGCTTCAGGGGGGAATGGCTACACCTTC. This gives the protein CASSLASGGNGYTF.

CDR3 nucleotide sequence: TGTGCCAGCACCCGGGACACCTTTAATCAGCCCCAGCATTTT. Protein: CASTRDTFNQPQHF. V gene TRBV6-5 combines with J gene TRBJ1-5, with a weak D call TRBD1 (6 bases). The V gene's germline CDR1 is MNHEY and CDR2 SVGAGI. Trimming pared 7 bases from V and 4 bases from J, leaving 14 bases between. The CDR3 consists of 14 residues.

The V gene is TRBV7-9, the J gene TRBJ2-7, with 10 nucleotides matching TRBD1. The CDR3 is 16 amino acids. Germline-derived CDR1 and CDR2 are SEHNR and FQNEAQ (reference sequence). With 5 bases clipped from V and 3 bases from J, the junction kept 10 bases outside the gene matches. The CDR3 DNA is TGTGCCAGCAGCGAAAACCGGGACAGGGGTTTCTACGAGCAGTACTTC. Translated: CASSENRDRGFYEQYF.

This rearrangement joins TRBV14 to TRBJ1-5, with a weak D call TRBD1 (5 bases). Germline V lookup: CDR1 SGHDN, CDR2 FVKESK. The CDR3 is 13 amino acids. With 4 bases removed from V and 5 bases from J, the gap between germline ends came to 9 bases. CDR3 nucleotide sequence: TGTGCCAGCAGCCCTACAGGAGATCAGCCCCAGCATTTT. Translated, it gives CASSPTGDQPQHF.

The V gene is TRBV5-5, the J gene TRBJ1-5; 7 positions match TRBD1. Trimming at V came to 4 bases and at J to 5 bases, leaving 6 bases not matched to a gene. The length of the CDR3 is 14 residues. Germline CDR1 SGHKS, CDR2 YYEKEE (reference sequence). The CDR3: CASSPDRADQPQHF. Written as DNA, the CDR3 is TGTGCCAGCAGCCCTGACAGGGCTGATCAGCCCCAGCATTTT.

The DNA for the CDR3 is TGCGCCAGCACCCCGGGACAGCAGAACACTGAAGCTTTCTTT. This sequence encodes CASTPGQQNTEAFF. The chain employs TRBV10-2 and TRBJ1-1; 7 bases line up with TRBD1. The CDR3 is 14 amino acids. Germline V gene lookup returns CDR1 WSHSY and CDR2 SAAADI. J was trimmed by 1 base and V by 7 bases; bases with no gene match: 6.

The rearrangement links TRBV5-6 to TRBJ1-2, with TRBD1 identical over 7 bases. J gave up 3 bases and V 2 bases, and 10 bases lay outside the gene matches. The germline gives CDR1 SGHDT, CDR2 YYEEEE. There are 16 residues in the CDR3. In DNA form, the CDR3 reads TGTGCCAGCAGCTTTACCCGGGACAGCAGATACTATGGCTACACCTTC. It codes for CASSFTRDSRYYGYTF.

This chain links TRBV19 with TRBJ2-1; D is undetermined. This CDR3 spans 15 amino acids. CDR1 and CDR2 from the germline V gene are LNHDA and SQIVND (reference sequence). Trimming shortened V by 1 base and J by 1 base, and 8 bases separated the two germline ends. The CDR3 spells CASSIARFSYNEQFF. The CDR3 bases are TGTGCCAGTAGTATAGCCCGTTTTTCCTACAATGAGCAGTTCTTC.

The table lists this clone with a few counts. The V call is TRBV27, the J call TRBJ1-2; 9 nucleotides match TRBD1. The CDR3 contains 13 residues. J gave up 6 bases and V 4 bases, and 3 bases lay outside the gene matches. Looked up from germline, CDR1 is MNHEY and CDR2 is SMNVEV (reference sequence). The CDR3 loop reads CASSSWTGDGYTF. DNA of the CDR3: TGTGCCAGCAGTTCTTGGACAGGGGATGGCTACACCTTC.

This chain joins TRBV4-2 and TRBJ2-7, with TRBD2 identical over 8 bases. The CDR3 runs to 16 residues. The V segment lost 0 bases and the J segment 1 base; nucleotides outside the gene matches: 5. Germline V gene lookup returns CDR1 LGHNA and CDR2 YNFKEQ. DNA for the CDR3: TGTGCCAGCAGCCAAGATTCCAGCGGGAGTTCCTACGAGCAGTACTTC. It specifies CASSQDSSGSSYEQYF.

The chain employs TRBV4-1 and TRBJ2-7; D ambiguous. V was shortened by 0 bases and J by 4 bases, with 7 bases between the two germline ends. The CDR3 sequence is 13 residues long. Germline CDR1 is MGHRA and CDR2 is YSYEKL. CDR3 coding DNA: TGCGCCAGCAGCCAAGACCCCTATTACGAGCAGTACTTC. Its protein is CASSQDPYYEQYF.

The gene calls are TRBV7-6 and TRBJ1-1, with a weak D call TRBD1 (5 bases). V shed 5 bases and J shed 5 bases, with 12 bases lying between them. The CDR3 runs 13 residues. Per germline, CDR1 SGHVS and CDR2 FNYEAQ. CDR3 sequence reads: CASSPRRGTEAFF. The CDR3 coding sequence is TGTGCCAGCAGCCCCCGTCGGGGGACTGAAGCTTTCTTT.

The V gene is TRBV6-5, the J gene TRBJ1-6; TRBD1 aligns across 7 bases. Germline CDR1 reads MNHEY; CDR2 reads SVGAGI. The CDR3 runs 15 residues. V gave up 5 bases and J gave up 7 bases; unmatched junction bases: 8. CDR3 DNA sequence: TGTGCCAGCAGTCCCGCAGGGGGGAACAATTCACCCCTCCACTTT. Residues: CASSPAGGNNSPLHF.

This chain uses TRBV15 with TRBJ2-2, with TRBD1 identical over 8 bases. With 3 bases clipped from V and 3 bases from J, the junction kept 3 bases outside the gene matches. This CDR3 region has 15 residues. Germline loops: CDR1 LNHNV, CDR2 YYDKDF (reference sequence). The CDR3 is CATSSGTGDTGELFF. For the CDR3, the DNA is TGTGCCACCAGCAGCGGGACAGGAGACACCGGGGAGCTGTTTTTT.

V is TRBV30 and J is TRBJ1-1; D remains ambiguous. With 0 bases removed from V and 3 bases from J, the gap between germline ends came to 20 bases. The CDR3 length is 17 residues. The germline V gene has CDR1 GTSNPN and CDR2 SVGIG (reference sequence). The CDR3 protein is CAWSVRGIGVWDTEAFF. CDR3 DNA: TGTGCCTGGAGTGTTCGGGGAATTGGGGTGTGGGACACTGAAGCTTTCTTT. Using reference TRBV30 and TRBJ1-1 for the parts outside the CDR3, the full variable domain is SQTIHQWPATLVQPVGSPLSLECTVEGTSNPNLYWYRQAAGRGLQLLFYSVGIGQISSEVPQNLSASRPQDRQFILSSKKLLLSDSGFYLCAWSVRGIGVWDTEAFFGQGTRLTVV.